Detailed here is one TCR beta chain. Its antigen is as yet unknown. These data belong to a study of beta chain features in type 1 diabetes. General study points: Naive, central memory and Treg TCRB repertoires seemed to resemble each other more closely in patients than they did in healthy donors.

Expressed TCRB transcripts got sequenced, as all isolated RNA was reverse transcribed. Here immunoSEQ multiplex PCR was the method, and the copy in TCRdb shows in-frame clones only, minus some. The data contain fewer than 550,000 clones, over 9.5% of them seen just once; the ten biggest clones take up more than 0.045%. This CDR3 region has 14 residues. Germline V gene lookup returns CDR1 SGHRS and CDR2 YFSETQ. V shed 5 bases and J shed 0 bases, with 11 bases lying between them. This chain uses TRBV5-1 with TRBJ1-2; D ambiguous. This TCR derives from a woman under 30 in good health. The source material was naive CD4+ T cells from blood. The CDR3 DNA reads TGCGCCAGCAGGGGCCGAGATTCTAACTATGGCTACACCTTC. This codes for CASRGRDSNYGYTF.